Each of the 23 T cell receptor beta chains below was sequenced from the same sample in a study of lymphopenia after photon versus proton radiotherapy. The repertoire was sequenced with immunoSEQ multiplex PCR; TCRdb's copy has only in-frame clones and lacks some. Altogether approximately 65,000 clones are present, around 87% being singletons, with the ten largest covering 11%. The sample consisted of peripheral blood, taken from a patient treated with proton-based radiotherapy. All receptors come from a man older than 75 with esophageal cancer.

The chain carries TRBV30 and TRBJ2-7; tentatively, D is TRBD2 (6 bases). The CDR3 runs to 16 residues. Trimming removed 1 base from V and 0 bases from J, with 16 bases in between. The germline CDR1 and CDR2 sequences are GTSNPN and SVGIG (reference sequence). CDR3 DNA sequence: TGTGCCTGGAGTGGGGCGGGGCAGGCGAGCTCCTACGAGCAGTACTTC. Translation gives CAWSGAGQASSYEQYF. Full variable domain (outside the CDR3, taken from reference TRBV30 and TRBJ2-7): SQTIHQWPATLVQPVGSPLSLECTVEGTSNPNLYWYRQAAGRGLQLLFYSVGIGQISSEVPQNLSASRPQDRQFILSSKKLLLSDSGFYLCAWSGAGQASSYEQYFGPGTRLTVT.

Here the CDR3 reads CASSSQGAANTGELFF. CDR3 sequence (DNA): TGTGCCAGCAGTTCACAGGGGGCAGCGAACACCGGGGAGCTGTTTTTT. The chain employs TRBV7-2 and TRBJ2-2, with 9 positions matching TRBD1. This CDR3 contains 16 residues. Germline V gene lookup returns CDR1 SGHTA and CDR2 FQGNSA. J was trimmed by 0 bases and V by 6 bases; bases with no gene match: 5.

V gene TRBV19 combines with J gene TRBJ2-7; D uncertain. Germline V CDR1 and CDR2: LNHDA, SQIVND (reference sequence). CDR3 length: 13 amino acids. V lost 1 base and J lost 2, with 6 bases in between. The CDR3 nucleotides read TGTGCCAGTAGTATAGCGCCCGCCTACGAGCAGTACTTC. Translated: CASSIAPAYEQYF.

V usage is TRBV6-6 and J usage is TRBJ1-2; 12 bases are a match to TRBD1. This CDR3 contains 13 residues. Germline values: CDR1 MNHNY, CDR2 SVGAGI (reference sequence). The V gene end was trimmed by 6 bases and the J gene end by 8 bases; junction bases not matched to a gene: 4. The CDR3 DNA sequence: TGTGCCAGCAGCTTGGGACAGGGGGCCGGCTACACCTTC. The encoded protein is CASSLGQGAGYTF.

The genes are TRBV14 and TRBJ2-3, with D possibly matching TRBD1 (6 bases). Germline assignment: CDR1 SGHDN and CDR2 FVKESK. V shed 0 bases and J shed 2 bases, with 15 bases lying between them. The CDR3 is made up of 17 amino acids. The CDR3 DNA sequence: TGTGCCAGCAGCCAAGATGCGTGGGGGCTGTTCACAGATACGCAGTATTTT. Protein product: CASSQDAWGLFTDTQYF.

The chain joins TRBV9 to TRBJ2-1; 8 bases line up with TRBD2. The CDR3 is made up of 15 amino acids. CDR1 is SGDLS and CDR2 is YYNGEE in the germline V gene. Losses at the gene ends were 0 bases for V and 5 bases for J; bases not matched to a gene: 4. In nucleotides, the CDR3 is TGTGCCAGCAGCGTAGACAGCGGGAGACACAATGAGCAGTTCTTC. This translates into CASSVDSGRHNEQFF.

The sample holds one count of this clone. This rearrangement joins TRBV6-6 to TRBJ1-2; D gene uncertain. The CDR3 is 12 residues long. The V end was cut by 8 bases, the J end by 7 bases, with 14 bases between. Germline assignment: CDR1 MNHNY and CDR2 SVGAGI (reference sequence). CDR3 sequence (DNA): TGTGCCAGCGGTCCTCATTCGGGTGGCTACACCTTC. This codes for CASGPHSGGYTF.

The chain uses TRBV7-3 and TRBJ2-5; TRBD2 might be the D (6 bases). V was cut by 2 bases and J by 2 bases, with 9 bases left in between. Germline values: CDR1 SGHTA, CDR2 FQGTGA. CDR3 length equals 14 residues. The chain's CDR3 is CASSLGTLQETQYF. In DNA, the CDR3 is TGTGCCAGCAGCTTAGGGACTCTACAAGAGACCCAGTACTTC.

The chain combines TRBV7-6 with TRBJ2-7, with 8 bases fitting TRBD2. V shed 10 bases and J 7 bases; nucleotides not matched to a gene: 9. Germline V gene data show CDR1 as SGHVS and CDR2 as FNYEAQ. CDR3 length: 12 residues. The CDR3 loop is CATRRGAGEQYF. The CDR3 DNA is TGTGCCACCCGGCGGGGGGCCGGGGAGCAGTACTTC.

The chain is built from TRBV6-6 and TRBJ1-1; a weak D match, TRBD1 (5 bases). The CDR3 spans 15 residues. Germline loops: CDR1 MNHNY, CDR2 SVGAGI (reference sequence). Trimming took off 6 bases at V and 2 bases at J, with 16 bases between the two ends. Here the CDR3 DNA reads TGTGCCAGCAGAATAGACCGGGACGCCAACACTGAAGCTTTCTTT. This translates into CASRIDRDANTEAFF.

The table lists this clone with a count of one. This chain uses TRBV19 with TRBJ1-3; D is ambiguous. Germline CDR1 LNHDA, CDR2 SQIVND (reference sequence). V gave up 1 base and J gave up 2 bases, with 12 bases separating them. The CDR3 has 16 amino acids. The CDR3 sequence is CASSIGPRFTGNTIYF. DNA of the CDR3: TGTGCCAGTAGTATAGGACCTCGATTCACTGGAAACACCATATATTTT.

This clone appeared a single time. The chain has TRBV7-9 and TRBJ2-5, with a possible D match to TRBD2 (6 bases). The CDR3 sequence is 12 residues long. V lost 2 bases and J 14 bases, leaving 15 bases between the germline ends. Germline loops: CDR1 SEHNR, CDR2 FQNEAQ (reference sequence). CDR3 residues: CASSLLPRTIYF. The CDR3 coding sequence is TGTGCCAGCAGCTTACTTCCCCGGACTATTTACTTC.

The rearrangement joins TRBV7-9 to TRBJ2-5; D is unresolved. The ends were cut back, 5 bases at V and 1 base at J, with 14 bases in the middle. The V gene's germline CDR1 is SEHNR and CDR2 FQNEAQ (reference sequence). CDR3 size: 15 residues. CDR3 sequence: CASSPVIAFQETQYF. The CDR3 coding sequence is TGTGCCAGCAGCCCTGTTATAGCTTTCCAAGAGACCCAGTACTTC.

V is TRBV6-5 and J is TRBJ1-2; D remains unclear. This CDR3 comprises 13 residues. CDR1 and CDR2 (germline): MNHEY, SVGAGI. Between the trimmed V and J ends, which lost 2 bases and 4 bases, there was a span of 8 bases. This chain's CDR3 is CASSYRSVYGYTF. The CDR3 bases are TGTGCCAGCAGTTACCGTTCAGTCTATGGCTACACCTTC.

The chain combines TRBV2 with TRBJ2-5; 8 bases line up with TRBD2. The germline V gene has CDR1 SNHLY and CDR2 FYNNEI. Unmatched junction bases numbered 12, after V lost 0 bases and J lost 6 bases. The CDR3 is 17 residues long. CDR3 residues: CASSEAGGSGAGKTQYF. As DNA, the CDR3 is TGTGCCAGCAGTGAAGCGGGGGGTAGCGGGGCCGGGAAGACCCAGTACTTC.

The chain combines TRBV29-1 with TRBJ2-7, with a weak D call TRBD1 (5 bases). The CDR3 sequence is 14 residues long. Germline values: CDR1 SQVTM, CDR2 ANQGSEA. V was trimmed by 5 bases and J by 0 bases, leaving 14 bases between them. The CDR3 nucleotides read TGCAGCGTTTCCCCGACAGCGTTCTCCTACGAGCAGTACTTC. Encoded protein: CSVSPTAFSYEQYF.

The V call is TRBV5-1, the J call TRBJ1-3; 8 nucleotides line up with TRBD1. The CDR3 has 15 residues. CDR1 is SGHRS and CDR2 is YFSETQ in the germline V gene. The V segment lost 4 bases and the J segment 1 base; nucleotides outside the gene matches: 4. The CDR3 is CASSPRTGSGNTIYF. CDR3 sequence (DNA): TGCGCCAGCAGCCCCCGGACAGGGTCTGGAAACACCATATATTTT. The full variable domain, rest sourced from reference TRBV5-1 and TRBJ1-3, is KAGVTQTPRYLIKTRGQQVTLSCSPISGHRSVSWYQQTPGQGLQFLFEYFSETQRNKGNFPGRFSGRQFSNSRSEMNVSTLELGDSALYLCASSPRTGSGNTIYFGEGSWLTVV.

The V gene is TRBV4-2, the J gene TRBJ1-2; 8 positions agree with TRBD1. The CDR3 extends over 14 amino acids. With 4 bases clipped from V and 3 bases from J, the junction kept 4 bases outside the gene matches. The V gene's germline CDR1 is LGHNA and CDR2 YNFKEQ. The CDR3 bases are TGTGCCAGCAGCCTCCCGGGACAGGACTATGGCTACACCTTC. Encoded protein: CASSLPGQDYGYTF.

J is TRBJ1-4 and V is TRBV9, with D possibly matching TRBD1 (6 bases). V lost 0 bases, J lost 5 bases, and 11 bases lay in between. The CDR3 is made up of 15 amino acids. The germline CDR1 and CDR2 sequences are SGDLS and YYNGEE. The CDR3 DNA is TGTGCCAGCAGCGTAGGGGCAGGGGCAAATGAAAAACTGTTTTTT. It codes for CASSVGAGANEKLFF.

This chain joins TRBV5-1 and TRBJ1-3; 7 bases agree with TRBD1. With 4 bases clipped from V and 0 bases from J, the junction kept 10 bases outside the gene matches. The CDR3 contains 17 residues. Germline lookup yields CDR1 SGHRS and CDR2 YFSETQ. CDR3 sequence: CASSPLQGPFSGNTIYF. CDR3 DNA: TGCGCCAGCAGCCCCCTACAGGGGCCTTTCTCTGGAAACACCATATATTTT.

V and J are TRBV7-8 and TRBJ2-2; D is uncertain. The CDR3 length is 14 residues. The germline V gene encodes CDR1 SGHVS and CDR2 FQNEAQ. V was clipped by 1 base and J by 1 base, with 4 bases between them. The CDR3: CASSLVVNTGELFF. The CDR3 DNA reads as TGTGCCAGCAGCTTAGTAGTGAACACCGGGGAGCTGTTTTTT.

The chain combines TRBV5-4 with TRBJ2-1; D not resolved. The germline V gene has CDR1 SGHNT and CDR2 YYREEE (reference sequence). The CDR3 has 16 residues. V lost 4 bases to trimming and J lost 2 bases, with 16 bases between them. CDR3: CASSSRTRVAYNEQFF. CDR3 sequence (DNA): TGTGCCAGCAGCAGTCGTACAAGGGTCGCCTACAATGAGCAGTTCTTC.

V usage is TRBV27 and J usage is TRBJ1-1; the match to TRBD1 covers 7 bases. The V segment lost 3 bases and the J segment 8 bases; nucleotides outside the gene matches: 6. Germline-derived CDR1 and CDR2 are MNHEY and SMNVEV (reference sequence). The CDR3 sequence is 13 residues long. The CDR3 sequence: CASSFGAGGEAFF. As DNA, the CDR3 is TGTGCCAGCAGTTTTGGGGCAGGGGGGGAAGCTTTCTTT.